This T cell receptor (beta chain) stems from a study of cytomegalovirus exposure and HLA in healthy donors. CDR3 size: 16 residues. From germline, CDR1 is SGDLS and CDR2 YYNGEE. V lost 0 bases, J lost 1 base, and 12 bases lay in between. The method was immunoSEQ multiplex PCR; TCRdb's version includes in-frame clones alone and lacks a portion of them. The sample lists 60,000 to 70,000 clones, over 90% occurring once. Sequenced material: PBMCs. V and J are TRBV9 and TRBJ2-3; no clear D gene. This clonotype was sampled from a man younger than 30 in good health and CMV-seropositive. DNA of the CDR3: TGTGCCAGCAGCGTAGGGCCGGCTAGTGGCACAGATACGCAGTATTTT. Translated: CASSVGPASGTDTQYF.